This T cell receptor beta chain was recorded in a study of response to subunit inactivated influenza vaccine. Study-wide results and limits: Researchers suggested that each seasonal influenza vaccination recruits few new T cells.

On this clonotype itself: Its antigen is unknown.

The CDR3 runs 15 residues. V lost 0 bases and J lost 2, with 11 bases in between. Germline V lookup: CDR1 DFQATT, CDR2 SNEGSKA (reference sequence). TCRdb fed the RT-PCR reads into MiXCR, producing one record per CDR3 protein. The sample records 530,000 or so distinct CDR3 sequences, approximately 12% being singletons. This TCR was sampled from a man aged 50 or older who received an inactivated influenza vaccine. This chain links TRBV20-1 with TRBJ2-1; D unclear. Sample: PBMCs from blood, taken on the day of vaccination. CDR3 nucleotides: TGCAGTGCTAGAGATAGGAGATTTACCTACAATGAGCAGTTCTTC. Translation: CSARDRRFTYNEQFF.